The T cell receptor (beta chain) described here comes from a study of blood T cell repertoires in COVID-19. As for the study in general: Sources were T cells, B-cell-depleted T cells, or PBMCs; the material itself was cDNA or gDNA.

Losses at the gene ends were 7 bases for V and 2 bases for J; bases not matched to a gene: 2. The length of the CDR3 is 13 residues. The germline CDR1 and CDR2 sequences are SNHLY and FYNNEI. In the original workflow: Estimated nucleated cell counts came from reference gene primer amplification. Clones were read by immunoSEQ multiplex PCR, and TCRdb kept only the in-frame ones, dropping some. V and J calls and clone size follow that table, whereas D and trimming were derived from the DNA. The sample has roughly 100,000 clones, roughly 82% seen once. This clone was seen a handful of times. The material sequenced was peripheral blood. The chain combines TRBV2 with TRBJ1-5; 7 bases align to TRBD1. This sequence was found in a man aged 55 to 70 with acute or convalescent COVID-19. This CDR3 reads CASTGTGNQPQHF. CDR3 sequence (DNA): TGTGCCAGCACCGGGACAGGCAATCAGCCCCAGCATTTT.